The clone carrying this T cell receptor beta chain appeared once. No antigen is known for it. Generated by immunoSEQ multiplex PCR, the TCRdb table keeps only in-frame clones and is missing some. The sample contains some 40,000 clones, roughly 90% of which appear only once. This sample stems from a study of memory CD8 T cells in hepatitis C reinfection. Turning to the study itself: A couple of donors resolved primary infection, then developed chronic reinfection. Study-level points and caveats: Conclusions on public clonotypes and secondary clearance were not definitive with five donors.

The CDR3 runs to 13 residues. With 1 base removed from V and 7 bases from J, the gap between germline ends came to 11 bases. Looked up from germline, CDR1 is MNHEY and CDR2 is SMNVEV (reference sequence). Noted time point: peak reinfection, 3 to 8 weeks after reinfection detection. No in vitro expansion preceded TCR sequencing of the sorted cells. The Montreal HEPCO cohort supplied donors who inject drugs. The sample taken for sequencing was naive CD8+ T cells sorted from blood. This clonotype originated in a man aged 18-30 years with hepatitis C virus infection. The genes are TRBV27 and TRBJ2-7; TRBD1 might be the D (6 bases). The CDR3 nucleotides read TGTGCCAGCAGTTTATGGGTTGGACAGGAGCAGTACTTC. Translating it yields CASSLWVGQEQYF.